The clone carrying this T cell receptor beta chain was seen a few times. What it recognizes is unknown. The data are from a study of regulatory T cells in long-lasting Graves disease. Study findings and constraints: The study found lower TCR diversity in persistent Graves' patients than in newly diagnosed ones. The persistent group shared 2,500 or so public clonotypes, more than the approximately 880 shared by new patients.

Documented time point: persistent/refractory GD, antithyroid drugs over 5 years with positive TRAb. RNA isolated from PBMCs was used to make the TCR library. In building TCR beta libraries, iRepertoire HTBI primers were used together with Arm-PCR of CDR3 regions. TCRdb recomputed calls from the multiplex PCR reads with MiXCR, one row per CDR3 protein. The sample shows a few hundred thousand distinct CDR3 sequences, roughly 23% of them seen only once. The CDR3 is 14 amino acids. The germline V gene has CDR1 SQVTM and CDR2 ANQGSEA. V was trimmed by 6 bases and J by 12 bases, leaving 24 bases between them.

The sequencing here drew on peripheral blood mononuclear cells (PBMCs), taken when the disease was refractory, from a patient treated with antithyroid drugs. The V and J genes are TRBV29-1 and TRBJ2-1, with a weak D call TRBD1 (6 bases). The receptor comes from a woman between 35 and 50 years old with Graves disease. CDR3 bases: TGCAGCGTCCTCGAAGGGACAAGGCGAGAATGGCAGTTCTTC. Protein sequence: CSVLEGTRREWQFF.